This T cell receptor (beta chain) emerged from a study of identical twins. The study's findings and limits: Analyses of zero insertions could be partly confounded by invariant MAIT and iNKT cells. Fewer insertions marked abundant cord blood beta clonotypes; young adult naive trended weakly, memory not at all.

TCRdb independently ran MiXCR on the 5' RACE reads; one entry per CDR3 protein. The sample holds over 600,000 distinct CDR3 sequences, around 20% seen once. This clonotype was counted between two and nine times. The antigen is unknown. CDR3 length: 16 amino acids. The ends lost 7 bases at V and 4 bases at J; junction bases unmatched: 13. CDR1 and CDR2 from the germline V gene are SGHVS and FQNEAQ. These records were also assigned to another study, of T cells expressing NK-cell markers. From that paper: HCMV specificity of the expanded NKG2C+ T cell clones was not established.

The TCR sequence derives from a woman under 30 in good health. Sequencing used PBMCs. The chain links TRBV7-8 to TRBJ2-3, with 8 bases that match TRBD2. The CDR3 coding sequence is TGTGCCAGCACCCTTAGGGCAGGAGCGGGAGCAGATACGCAGTATTTT. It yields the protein CASTLRAGAGADTQYF.